Below, one T cell receptor (beta chain) is given with its context. Trimming pared 6 bases from V and 5 bases from J, leaving 11 bases between. The CDR3 length is 13 residues. The germline V gene has CDR1 MNHEY and CDR2 SMNVEV (reference sequence). These data are taken from a study of cytomegalovirus exposure and HLA in healthy donors. The PCR was carried out with 60 Vbeta primers and 13 Jbeta primers. Libraries were prepared by immunoSEQ multiplex PCR; TCRdb keeps only in-frame clonotypes and omits some of them. The data show approximately 150,000 clones, roughly 80% seen once. The chain joins TRBV27 to TRBJ1-5, with D tentatively TRBD1 (5 bases). Source material: PBMCs. The TCR was taken from a female donor in good health and CMV-seronegative. The CDR3 nucleotides read TGTGCCAGCAGCCTACAGGAGCATCAGCCCCAGCATTTT. Encoded protein: CASSLQEHQPQHF.